The 18 T cell receptor beta chains below come from one sample, sequenced in a study of T cells in Graves' hyperthyroidism and ophthalmopathy (dated by TCRdb to 2018 to 2020). Libraries came from multiplex PCR. Sequencing relied on an Illumina HiSeq 2000. The TCR beta CDR3 regions were amplified from the RNA transcripts. A first-round RT-PCR of the TCR CDR3 used the HTBI primer set with the Qiagen OneStep RT-PCR kit. TCRdb trimmed the raw reads at Q25, called clones with MiXCR and kept productive beta chains. Records with the same CDR3 protein are collapsed into one entry carrying the most frequent genes and DNA. The sample has fewer than 550,000 distinct CDR3 sequences on record, around 22% of them singletons. The top ten clones comprise about 11% of the sample. Sequencing was carried out using blood. The receptors derive from a woman aged 25 to 45 with Graves' ophthalmopathy.

The J gene is TRBJ2-5, the V gene TRBV15; TRBD2 might be the D (5 bases). Germline loops: CDR1 LNHNV, CDR2 YYDKDF (reference sequence). There are 14 residues in the CDR3. V lost 1 base and J lost 4, with 10 bases in between. CDR3: CATSRGTRGETQYF. DNA for the CDR3: TGTGCCACCAGCAGAGGAACCCGGGGAGAGACCCAGTACTTC.

V usage is TRBV15 and J usage is TRBJ2-5; a possible D gene is TRBD1 (5 bases). The V and J ends lost 0 bases and 5 bases respectively, with 13 bases between them. The germline V gene has CDR1 LNHNV and CDR2 YYDKDF (reference sequence). The CDR3 length is 15 residues. CDR3 amino acids: CATSRDPARQETQYF. CDR3 in DNA: TGTGCCACCAGCAGAGATCCGGCTAGACAGGAGACCCAGTACTTC. The variable domain in full, with the rest retrieved from reference TRBV15 and TRBJ2-5, is DAMVIQNPRYQVTQFGKPVTLSCSQTLNHNVMYWYQQKSSQAPKLLFHYYDKDFNNEADTPDNFQSRRPNTSFCFLDIRSPGLGDTAMYLCATSRDPARQETQYFGPGTRLLVL.

This clonotype was detected ten times or more. This chain links TRBV12-3 or TRBV12-4 with TRBJ2-7, with 9 bases identical to TRBD2. V lost 4 bases and J lost 0; bases outside the gene matches: 4. The CDR3 is 15 residues long. CDR3 nucleotides: TGTGCCAGCAGTTCTTCTAGCGGGACCTCCTACGAGCAGTACTTC. This codes for CASSSSSGTSYEQYF.

V and J are TRBV7-8 and TRBJ2-4; D is unresolved. V gave up 0 bases and J gave up 0 bases, with 12 bases separating them. Looked up from germline, CDR1 is SGHVS and CDR2 is FQNEAQ. This CDR3 is built from 17 residues. The CDR3 here is CASSLAPGVLAKNIQYF. The CDR3 coding sequence is TGTGCCAGCAGCTTAGCGCCGGGTGTCCTAGCCAAAAACATTCAGTACTTC.

In this sample, this clonotype turned up many times. The rearrangement joins TRBV6-2 or TRBV6-3 to TRBJ2-5; possibly TRBD2 for D (5 bases). There are 14 residues in the CDR3. Germline CDR1 and CDR2: MNHEY and SVGEGT. Trimming left V 8 bases short and J 4 bases short, with 17 bases between. CDR3 sequence: CASGGASEAETQYF. In DNA form, the CDR3 reads TGTGCCAGCGGAGGAGCCAGCGAGGCAGAGACCCAGTACTTC.

This chain uses TRBV20-1 with TRBJ2-7; D might be TRBD1 or TRBD2, each matching 5 bases. V shed 8 bases and J shed 3 bases, with 14 bases lying between them. This CDR3 has 12 residues. The germline CDR1 and CDR2 sequences are DFQATT and SNEGSKA (reference sequence). The CDR3 region is CSSGTDLYEQYF. In DNA form, the CDR3 reads TGCAGTTCCGGGACGGATCTCTACGAGCAGTACTTC.

This clonotype was seen many times. This rearrangement joins TRBV10-3 to TRBJ1-5; TRBD1 is a possible D gene (5 bases). Trimming took off 8 bases at V and 0 bases at J, with 14 bases between the two ends. The CDR3 is 15 amino acids. Germline values: CDR1 ENHRY, CDR2 SYGVKD. The CDR3 here is CAIGTGVNSNQPQHF. In DNA, the CDR3 is TGTGCCATCGGGACGGGAGTTAATAGCAATCAGCCCCAGCATTTT.

Remarks on this clonotype: The conserved phenylalanine or tryptophan normally closing the CDR3 is absent here, so this likely arose from a read error. No DNA is shown, since the ends of the CDR3 on it are uncertain; the CDR3 is the one TCRdb lists. The chain is built from TRBV12-3 or TRBV12-4 and TRBJ1-2. Inclusive of both ends, the CDR3 amounts to 11 amino acids. The CDR3 reads CASSFLYGYRV.

At least ten counts were recorded for this clonotype. V and J are TRBV20-1 and TRBJ2-5; D unresolved. This CDR3 has 11 amino acids. V dropped 7 bases and J dropped 5 bases, with 11 bases sitting between them. Per germline, CDR1 DFQATT and CDR2 SNEGSKA (reference sequence). The CDR3 DNA is TGCAGTGGTTTGGTAAGGGAGACCCAGTACTTC. This sequence encodes CSGLVRETQYF.

This clonotype was picked up many times. The chain carries TRBV6-5 and TRBJ1-1; no clear D gene. Trimming cost V 1 base and J 1 base, with 10 bases left between them. Germline V lookup: CDR1 MNHEY, CDR2 SVGAGI. The CDR3 has 15 residues. CDR3 nucleotide sequence: TGTGCCAGCAGTTACTGGACGGAGGGGAACACTGAAGCTTTCTTT. It is translated as CASSYWTEGNTEAFF.

This clonotype occurred many times. The V gene is TRBV28, the J gene TRBJ2-7, with 7 bases identical to TRBD2. The CDR3 is 16 amino acids. Germline assignment: CDR1 MDHEN and CDR2 SYDVKM. V gave up 7 bases and J gave up 0 bases; unmatched junction bases: 12. CDR3 in amino acids: CASNPSGALSSYEQYF. The CDR3 DNA follows: TGTGCCAGCAACCCCAGCGGGGCCTTGAGCTCCTACGAGCAGTACTTC.

The sample holds many counts of this clonotype. This chain joins TRBV10-3 and TRBJ1-1; the match to TRBD1 covers 7 bases. The V gene's germline CDR1 is ENHRY and CDR2 SYGVKD. The CDR3 has 14 residues. The V and J ends lost 7 bases and 3 bases, in that order; junction bases with no gene match: 8. The CDR3 loop reads CAIKTADRYTEAFF. In nucleotides, the CDR3 is TGTGCCATCAAGACGGCGGACAGGTACACTGAAGCTTTCTTT.

The genes are TRBV4-2 and TRBJ2-7; 8 bases agree with TRBD1. V lost 4 bases and J lost 2; bases outside the gene matches: 22. Germline V lookup: CDR1 LGHNA, CDR2 YNFKEQ. This CDR3 has 20 amino acids. CDR3 protein: CASSPPSRGRGLVSPYEQYF. Here the CDR3 DNA reads TGTGCCAGCAGCCCCCCCTCCCGCGGCAGGGGGCTTGTGTCACCCTACGAGCAGTACTTC.

The rearrangement uses TRBV20-1 and TRBJ2-7, with D unresolved. Germline CDR1 DFQATT, CDR2 SNEGSKA (reference sequence). This CDR3 has 14 amino acids. Between the trimmed V and J ends, which lost 0 bases and 3 bases, there was a span of 12 bases. The CDR3, as DNA: TGCAGTGCTAGAGACGCCTACCTCGTCTACGAGCAGTACTTC. This gives the protein CSARDAYLVYEQYF.

This clonotype has a count of ten or more. The rearrangement links TRBV6-1 to TRBJ1-5, with D possibly being TRBD1 (5 bases). Trimming removed 2 bases from V and 1 base from J, with 12 bases in between. Germline CDR1 reads MNHNS; CDR2 reads SASEGT. The length of the CDR3 is 16 residues. The CDR3 here is CASSESGRGSNQPQHF. CDR3 bases: TGTGCCAGCAGTGAATCGGGAAGGGGCAGCAATCAGCCCCAGCATTTT.

The table lists this clonotype with many counts. The chain couples TRBV2 to TRBJ2-5; no definite D call. CDR3 length: 13 residues. Per germline, CDR1 SNHLY and CDR2 FYNNEI. The V gene lost 6 bases and the J gene lost 2 bases, with 10 bases spanning the gap. The CDR3 bases are TGTGCCAGCAGCCGACCCTTGCAAGAGACCCAGTACTTC. Translation gives CASSRPLQETQYF.

This clonotype was detected ten times or more. The J gene is TRBJ1-2, the V gene TRBV6-2 or TRBV6-3; TRBD1 matches at 7 bases. The germline V gene encodes CDR1 MNHEY and CDR2 SVGEGT. This CDR3 spans 16 amino acids. The V segment lost 5 bases and the J segment 8 bases; nucleotides outside the gene matches: 17. The CDR3 DNA reads as TGTGCCAGCAGTACATACAGGGGAAGCTGGACGGAGGGCTACACCTTC. Translated, it gives CASSTYRGSWTEGYTF.

This clonotype was picked up many times. The chain joins TRBV20-1 to TRBJ1-1; the D gene is possibly TRBD1 (5 bases). The V and J ends lost 7 bases and 7 bases respectively, with 10 bases between them. The germline gives CDR1 DFQATT, CDR2 SNEGSKA (reference sequence). This CDR3 spans 10 amino acids. CDR3 bases: TGCAGTGTAACAGGTTTTGAAGCTTTCTTT. It yields the protein CSVTGFEAFF.